This TCR beta chain was obtained from a study of T cells expressing NK-cell markers. Across the study: Seven donors tested HCMV-seropositive and one tested seronegative among the eight sequenced.

UMIs accompanied the 5'RACE template switching by which TCR beta cDNA was made. TCRdb re-called the 5' RACE reads; every CDR3 protein appears as one record, without DNA. This repertoire includes approximately 440,000 distinct CDR3 sequences. The CDR3 spans 17 residues. About this clonotype itself: Its antigen remains unknown.

Study-level findings and limits: For four donors, these clonotypes were likewise the leading ones in the CD3+CD56-NKG2C+ fraction.

The gene calls are TRBV12-3 or TRBV12-4 and TRBJ2-3; TCRdb returns TRBD2, unconfirmable since there is no DNA. The sequence was obtained from a woman aged 45-65 years in good health. Material: blood T cells: a sorted CD56 or NKG2C T cell subset, CD4+ or CD8+ T cells, or bulk PBMC T cells (not recorded which). The CDR3 loop is CASSRNLAGTHTDTQYF.